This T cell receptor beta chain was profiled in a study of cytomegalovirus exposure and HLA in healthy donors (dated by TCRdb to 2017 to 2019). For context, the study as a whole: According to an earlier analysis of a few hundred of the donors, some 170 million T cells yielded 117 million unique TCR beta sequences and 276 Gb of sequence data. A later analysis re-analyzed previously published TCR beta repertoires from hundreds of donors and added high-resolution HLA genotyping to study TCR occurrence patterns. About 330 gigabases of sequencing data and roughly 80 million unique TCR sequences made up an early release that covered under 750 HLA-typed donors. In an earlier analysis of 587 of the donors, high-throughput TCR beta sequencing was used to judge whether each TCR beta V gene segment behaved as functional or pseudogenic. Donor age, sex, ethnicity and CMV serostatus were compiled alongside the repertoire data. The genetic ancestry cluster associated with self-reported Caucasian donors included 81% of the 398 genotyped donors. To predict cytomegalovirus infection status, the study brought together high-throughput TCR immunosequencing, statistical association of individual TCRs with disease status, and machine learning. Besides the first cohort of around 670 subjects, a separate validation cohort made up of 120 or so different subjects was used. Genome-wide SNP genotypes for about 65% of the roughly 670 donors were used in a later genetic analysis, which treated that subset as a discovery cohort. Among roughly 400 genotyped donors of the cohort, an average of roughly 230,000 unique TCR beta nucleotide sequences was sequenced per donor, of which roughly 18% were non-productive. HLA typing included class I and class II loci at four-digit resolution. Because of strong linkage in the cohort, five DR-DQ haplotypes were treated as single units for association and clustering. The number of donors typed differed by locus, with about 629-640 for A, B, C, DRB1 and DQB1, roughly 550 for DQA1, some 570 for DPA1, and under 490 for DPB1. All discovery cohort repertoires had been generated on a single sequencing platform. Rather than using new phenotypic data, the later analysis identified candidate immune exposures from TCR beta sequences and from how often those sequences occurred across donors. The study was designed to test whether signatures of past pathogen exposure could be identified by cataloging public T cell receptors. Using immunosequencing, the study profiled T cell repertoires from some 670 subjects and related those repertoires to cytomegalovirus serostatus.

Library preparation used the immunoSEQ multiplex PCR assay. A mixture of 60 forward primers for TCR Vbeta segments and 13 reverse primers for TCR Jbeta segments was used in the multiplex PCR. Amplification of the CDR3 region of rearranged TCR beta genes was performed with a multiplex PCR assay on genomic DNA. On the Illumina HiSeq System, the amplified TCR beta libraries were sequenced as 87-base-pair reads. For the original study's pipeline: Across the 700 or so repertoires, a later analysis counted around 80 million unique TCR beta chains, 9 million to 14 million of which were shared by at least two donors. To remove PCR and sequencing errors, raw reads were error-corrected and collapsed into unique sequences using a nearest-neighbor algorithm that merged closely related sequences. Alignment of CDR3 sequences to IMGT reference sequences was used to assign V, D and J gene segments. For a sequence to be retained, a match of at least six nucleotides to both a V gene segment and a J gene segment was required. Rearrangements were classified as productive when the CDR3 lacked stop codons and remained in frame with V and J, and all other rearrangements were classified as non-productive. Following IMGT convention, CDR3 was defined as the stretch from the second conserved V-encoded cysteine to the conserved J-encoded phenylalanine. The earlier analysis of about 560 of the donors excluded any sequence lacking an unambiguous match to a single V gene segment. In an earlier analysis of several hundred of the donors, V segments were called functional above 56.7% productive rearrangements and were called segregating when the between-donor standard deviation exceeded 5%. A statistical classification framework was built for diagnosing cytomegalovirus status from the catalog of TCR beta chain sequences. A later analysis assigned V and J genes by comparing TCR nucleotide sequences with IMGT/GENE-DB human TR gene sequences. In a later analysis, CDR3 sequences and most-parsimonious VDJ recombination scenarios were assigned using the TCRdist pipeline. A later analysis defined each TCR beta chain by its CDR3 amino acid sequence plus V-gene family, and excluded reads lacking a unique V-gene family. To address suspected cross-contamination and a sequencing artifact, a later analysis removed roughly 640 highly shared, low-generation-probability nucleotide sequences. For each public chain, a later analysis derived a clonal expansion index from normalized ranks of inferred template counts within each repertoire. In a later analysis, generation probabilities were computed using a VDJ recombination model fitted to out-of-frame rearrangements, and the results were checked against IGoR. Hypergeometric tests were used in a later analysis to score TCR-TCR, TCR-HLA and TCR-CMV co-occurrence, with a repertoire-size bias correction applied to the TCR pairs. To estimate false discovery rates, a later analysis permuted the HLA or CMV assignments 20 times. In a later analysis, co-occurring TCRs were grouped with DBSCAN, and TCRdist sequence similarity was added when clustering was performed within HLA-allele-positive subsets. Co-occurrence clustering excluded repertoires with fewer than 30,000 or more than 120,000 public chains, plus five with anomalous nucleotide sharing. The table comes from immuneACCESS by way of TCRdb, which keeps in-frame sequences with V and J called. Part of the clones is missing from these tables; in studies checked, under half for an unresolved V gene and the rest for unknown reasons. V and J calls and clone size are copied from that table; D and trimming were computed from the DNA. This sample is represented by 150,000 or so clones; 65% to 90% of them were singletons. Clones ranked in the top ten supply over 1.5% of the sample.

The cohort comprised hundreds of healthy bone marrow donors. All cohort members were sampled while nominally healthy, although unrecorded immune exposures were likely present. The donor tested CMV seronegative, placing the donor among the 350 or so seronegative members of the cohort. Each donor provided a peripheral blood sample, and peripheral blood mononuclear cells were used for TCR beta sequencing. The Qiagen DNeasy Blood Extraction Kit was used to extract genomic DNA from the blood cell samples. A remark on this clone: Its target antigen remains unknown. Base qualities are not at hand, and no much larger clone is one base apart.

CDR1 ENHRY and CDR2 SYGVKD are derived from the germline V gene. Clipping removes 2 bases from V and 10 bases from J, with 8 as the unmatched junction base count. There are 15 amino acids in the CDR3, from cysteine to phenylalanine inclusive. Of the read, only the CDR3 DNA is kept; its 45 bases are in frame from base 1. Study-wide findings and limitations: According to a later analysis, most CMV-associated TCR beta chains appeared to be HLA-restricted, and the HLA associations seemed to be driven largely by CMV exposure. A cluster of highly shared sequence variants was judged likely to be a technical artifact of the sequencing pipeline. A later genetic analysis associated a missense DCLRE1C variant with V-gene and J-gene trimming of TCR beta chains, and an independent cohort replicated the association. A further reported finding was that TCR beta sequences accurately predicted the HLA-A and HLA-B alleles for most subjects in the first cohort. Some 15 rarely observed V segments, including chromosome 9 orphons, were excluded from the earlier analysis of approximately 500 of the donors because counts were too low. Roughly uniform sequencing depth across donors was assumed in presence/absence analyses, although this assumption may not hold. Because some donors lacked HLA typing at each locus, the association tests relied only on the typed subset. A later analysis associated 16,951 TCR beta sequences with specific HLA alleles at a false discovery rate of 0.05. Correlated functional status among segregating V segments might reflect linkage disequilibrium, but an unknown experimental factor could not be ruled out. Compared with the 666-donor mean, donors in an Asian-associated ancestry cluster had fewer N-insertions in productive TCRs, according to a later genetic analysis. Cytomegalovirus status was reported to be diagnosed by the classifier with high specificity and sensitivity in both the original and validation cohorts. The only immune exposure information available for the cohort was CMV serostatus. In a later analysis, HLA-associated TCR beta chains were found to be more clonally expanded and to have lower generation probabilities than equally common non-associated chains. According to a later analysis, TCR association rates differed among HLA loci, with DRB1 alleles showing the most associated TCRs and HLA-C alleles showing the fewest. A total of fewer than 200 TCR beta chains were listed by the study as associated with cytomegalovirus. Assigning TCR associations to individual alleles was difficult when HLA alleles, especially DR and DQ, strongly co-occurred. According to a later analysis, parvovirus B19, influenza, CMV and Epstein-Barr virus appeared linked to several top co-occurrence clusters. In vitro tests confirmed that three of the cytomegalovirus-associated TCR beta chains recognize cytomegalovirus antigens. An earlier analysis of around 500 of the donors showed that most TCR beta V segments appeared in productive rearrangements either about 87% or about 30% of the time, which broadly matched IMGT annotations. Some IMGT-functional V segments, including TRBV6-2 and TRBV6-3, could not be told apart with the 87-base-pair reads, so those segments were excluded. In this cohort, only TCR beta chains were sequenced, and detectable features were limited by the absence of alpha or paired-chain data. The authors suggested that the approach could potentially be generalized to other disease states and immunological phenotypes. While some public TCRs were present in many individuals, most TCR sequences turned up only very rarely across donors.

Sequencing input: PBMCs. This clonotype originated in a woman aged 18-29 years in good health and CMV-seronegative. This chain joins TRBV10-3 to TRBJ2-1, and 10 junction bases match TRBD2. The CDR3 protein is CAISEQLAGASEQFF. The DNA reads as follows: TGTGCCATCAGTGAGCAGCTAGCGGGGGCTAGCGAGCAGTTCTTC.